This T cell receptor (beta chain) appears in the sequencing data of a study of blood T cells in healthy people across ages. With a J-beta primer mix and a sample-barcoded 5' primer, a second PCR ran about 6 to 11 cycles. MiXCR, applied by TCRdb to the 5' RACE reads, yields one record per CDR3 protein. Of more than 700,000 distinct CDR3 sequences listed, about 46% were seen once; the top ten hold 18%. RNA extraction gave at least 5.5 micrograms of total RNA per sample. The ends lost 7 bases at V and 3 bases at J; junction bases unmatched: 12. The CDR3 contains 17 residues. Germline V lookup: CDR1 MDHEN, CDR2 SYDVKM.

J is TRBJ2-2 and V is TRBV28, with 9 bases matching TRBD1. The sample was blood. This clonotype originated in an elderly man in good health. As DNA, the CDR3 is TGTGCCAGCAATCGTGGTCCGGGACAGGGTGACACCGGGGAGCTGTTTTTT. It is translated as CASNRGPGQGDTGELFF. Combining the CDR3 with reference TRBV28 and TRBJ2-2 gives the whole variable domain DVKVTQSSRYLVKRTGEKVFLECVQDMDHENMFWYRQDPGLGLRLIYFSYDVKMKEKGDIPEGYSVSREKKERFSLILESASTNQTSMYLCASNRGPGQGDTGELFFGEGSRLTVL.